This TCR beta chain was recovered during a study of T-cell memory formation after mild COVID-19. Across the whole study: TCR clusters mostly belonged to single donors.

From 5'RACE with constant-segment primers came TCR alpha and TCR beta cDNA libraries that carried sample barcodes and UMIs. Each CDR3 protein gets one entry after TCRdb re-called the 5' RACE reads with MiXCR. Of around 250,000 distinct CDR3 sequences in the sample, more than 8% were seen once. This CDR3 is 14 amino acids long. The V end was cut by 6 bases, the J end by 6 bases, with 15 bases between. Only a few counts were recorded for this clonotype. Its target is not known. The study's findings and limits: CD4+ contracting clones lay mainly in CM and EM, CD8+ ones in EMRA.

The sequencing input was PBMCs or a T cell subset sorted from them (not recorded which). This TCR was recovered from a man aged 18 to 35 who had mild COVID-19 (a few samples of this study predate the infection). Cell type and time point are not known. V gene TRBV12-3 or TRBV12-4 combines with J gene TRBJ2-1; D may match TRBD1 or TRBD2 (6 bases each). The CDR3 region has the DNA TGTGCCAGCAGGGAACAGGGAGGCCGCAATGAGCAGTTCTTC. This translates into CASREQGGRNEQFF.